The TCR beta chain described here comes from a study of PD-1 blockade in classical Hodgkin lymphoma. Study-wide findings and caveats: Significant TCR diversity gains by C4D1 occurred in CD4+ but not CD8+ cells. Patients who responded completely had about the same baseline diversity as newly diagnosed patients.

On this clone: Its cognate antigen is unknown.

The data were produced by immunoSEQ multiplex PCR, yet TCRdb's version contains in-frame clones alone and is incomplete. Among approximately 150,000 clones listed, 78% were seen once. Each patient's relapse followed autologous stem cell transplantation, and brentuximab vedotin exposure varied. This clonotype originated in a human donor with classical Hodgkin lymphoma. The input for sequencing was peripheral blood mononuclear cells (PBMCs), taken before the second cycle of nivolumab.

As DNA, the CDR3 is TGTGCCAGCAGCGGAGAAGCCGGGCGGGACTACAATGAGCAGTTCTTC. Amino acids: CASSGEAGRDYNEQFF. The chain employs TRBV9 and TRBJ2-1; D is possibly TRBD2 (6 bases). V was pared by 3 bases and J by 3 bases, with 16 bases between. Germline V lookup: CDR1 SGDLS, CDR2 YYNGEE. The CDR3 covers 16 residues.